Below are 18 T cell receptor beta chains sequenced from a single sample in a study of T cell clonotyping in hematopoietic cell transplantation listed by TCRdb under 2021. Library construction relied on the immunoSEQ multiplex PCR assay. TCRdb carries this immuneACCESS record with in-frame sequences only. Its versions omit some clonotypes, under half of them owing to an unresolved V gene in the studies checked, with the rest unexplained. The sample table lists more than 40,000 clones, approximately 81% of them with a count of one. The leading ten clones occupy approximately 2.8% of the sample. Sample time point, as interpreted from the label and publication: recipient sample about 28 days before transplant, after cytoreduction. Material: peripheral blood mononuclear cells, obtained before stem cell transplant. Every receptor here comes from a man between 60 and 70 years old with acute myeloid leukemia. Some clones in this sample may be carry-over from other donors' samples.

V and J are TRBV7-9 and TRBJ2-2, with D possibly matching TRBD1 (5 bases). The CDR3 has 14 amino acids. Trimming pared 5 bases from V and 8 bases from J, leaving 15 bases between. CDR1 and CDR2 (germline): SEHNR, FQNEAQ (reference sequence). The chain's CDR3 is CASSAGVRTGELFF. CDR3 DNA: TGTGCCAGCAGCGCTGGCGTCAGGACAGGGGAGCTGTTTTTT.

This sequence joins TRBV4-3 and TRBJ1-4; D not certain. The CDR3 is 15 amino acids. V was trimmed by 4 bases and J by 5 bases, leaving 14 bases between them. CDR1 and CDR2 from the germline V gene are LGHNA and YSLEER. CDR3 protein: CASSPYLSWNEKLFF. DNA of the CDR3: TGCGCCAGCAGCCCTTACCTGAGCTGGAATGAAAAACTGTTTTTT.

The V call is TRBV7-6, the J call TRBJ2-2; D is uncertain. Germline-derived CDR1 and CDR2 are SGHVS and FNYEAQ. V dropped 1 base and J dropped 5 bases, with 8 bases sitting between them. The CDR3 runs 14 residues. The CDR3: CASSLELRTGELFF. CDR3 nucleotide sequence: TGTGCCAGCAGCTTAGAGTTAAGGACCGGGGAGCTGTTTTTT.

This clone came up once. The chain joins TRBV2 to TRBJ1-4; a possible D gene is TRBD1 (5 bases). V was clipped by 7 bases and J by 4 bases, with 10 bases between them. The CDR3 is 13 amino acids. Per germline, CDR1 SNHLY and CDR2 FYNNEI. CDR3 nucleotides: TGTGCCAGCAAGGGGAGCGTTAATGAAAAACTGTTTTTT. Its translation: CASKGSVNEKLFF.

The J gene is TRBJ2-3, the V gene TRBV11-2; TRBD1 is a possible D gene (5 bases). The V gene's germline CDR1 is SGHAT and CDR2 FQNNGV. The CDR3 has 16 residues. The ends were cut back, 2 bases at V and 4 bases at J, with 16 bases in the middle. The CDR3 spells CASSLRGLGLADTQYF. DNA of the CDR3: TGTGCCAGCAGCTTAAGGGGCCTGGGGTTGGCAGATACGCAGTATTTT.

DNA of the CDR3: TGTGCCAGCAGTCAGACAGGGGGTGGTGGCTACACCTTC. Its protein product is CASSQTGGGGYTF. The chain has TRBV6-5 and TRBJ1-2; 9 bases are a match to TRBD1. The V segment lost 5 bases and the J segment 7 bases; nucleotides outside the gene matches: 5. The CDR3 is 13 residues long. Germline-derived CDR1 and CDR2 are MNHEY and SVGAGI.

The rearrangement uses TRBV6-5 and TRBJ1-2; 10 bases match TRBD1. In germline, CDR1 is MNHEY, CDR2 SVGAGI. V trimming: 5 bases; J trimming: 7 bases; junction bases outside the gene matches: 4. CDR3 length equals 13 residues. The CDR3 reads CASSDRDRGGYTF. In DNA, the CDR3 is TGTGCCAGCAGTGACCGGGACAGGGGTGGCTACACCTTC.

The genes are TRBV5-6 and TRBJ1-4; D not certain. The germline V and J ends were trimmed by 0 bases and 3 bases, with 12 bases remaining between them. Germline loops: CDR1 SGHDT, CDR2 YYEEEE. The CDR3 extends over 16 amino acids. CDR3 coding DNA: TGTGCCAGCAGCTTGGCTGGCCCTACGGCTAATGAAAAACTGTTTTTT. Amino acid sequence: CASSLAGPTANEKLFF. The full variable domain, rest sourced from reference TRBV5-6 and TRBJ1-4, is DAGVTQSPTHLIKTRGQQVTLRCSPKSGHDTVSWYQQALGQGPQFIFQYYEEEERQRGNFPDRFSGHQFPNYSSELNVNALLLGDSALYLCASSLAGPTANEKLFFGSGTQLSVL.

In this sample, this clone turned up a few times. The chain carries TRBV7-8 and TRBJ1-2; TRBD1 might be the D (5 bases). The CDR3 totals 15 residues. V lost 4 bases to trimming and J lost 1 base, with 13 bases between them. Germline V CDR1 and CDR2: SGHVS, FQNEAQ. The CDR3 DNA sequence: TGTGCCAGCAGCTATTACAGGACGGGTAACTATGGCTACACCTTC. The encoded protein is CASSYYRTGNYGYTF.

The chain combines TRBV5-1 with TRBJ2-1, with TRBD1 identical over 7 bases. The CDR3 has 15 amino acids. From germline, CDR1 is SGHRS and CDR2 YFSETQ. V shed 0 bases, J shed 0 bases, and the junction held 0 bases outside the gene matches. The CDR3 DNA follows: TGCGCCAGCAGCTTGGGGGACAGCTCCTACAATGAGCAGTTCTTC. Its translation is CASSLGDSSYNEQFF.

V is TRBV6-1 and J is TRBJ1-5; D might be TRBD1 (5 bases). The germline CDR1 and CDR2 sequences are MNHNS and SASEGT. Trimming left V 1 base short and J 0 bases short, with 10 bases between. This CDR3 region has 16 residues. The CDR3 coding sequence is TGTGCCAGCAGTGAAGATGCAGGGTATAGCAATCAGCCCCAGCATTTT. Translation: CASSEDAGYSNQPQHF.

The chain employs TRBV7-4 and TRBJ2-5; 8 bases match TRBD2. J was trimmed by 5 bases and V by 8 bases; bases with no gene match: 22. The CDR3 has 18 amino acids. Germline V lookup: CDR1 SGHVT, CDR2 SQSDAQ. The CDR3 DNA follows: TGTGCCAGCCTCCCGCCGGGAGGGGGATTTATTGTGGGGGAGACCCAGTACTTC. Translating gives CASLPPGGGFIVGETQYF.

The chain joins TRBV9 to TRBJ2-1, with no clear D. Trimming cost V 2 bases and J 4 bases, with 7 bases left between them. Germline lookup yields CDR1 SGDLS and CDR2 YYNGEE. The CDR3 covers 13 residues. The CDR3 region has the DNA TGTGCCAGCAGCGTTAGCAGATACAATGAGCAGTTCTTC. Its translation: CASSVSRYNEQFF.

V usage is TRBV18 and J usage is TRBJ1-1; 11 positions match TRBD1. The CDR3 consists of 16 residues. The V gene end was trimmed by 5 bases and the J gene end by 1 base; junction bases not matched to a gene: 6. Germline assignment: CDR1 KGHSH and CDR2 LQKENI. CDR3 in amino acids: CASSEGQGVWNTEAFF. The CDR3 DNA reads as TGTGCCAGCTCAGAGGGACAGGGGGTATGGAACACTGAAGCTTTCTTT.

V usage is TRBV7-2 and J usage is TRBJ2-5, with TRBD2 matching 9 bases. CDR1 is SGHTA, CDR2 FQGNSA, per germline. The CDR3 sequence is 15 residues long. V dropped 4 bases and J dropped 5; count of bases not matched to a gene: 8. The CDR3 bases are TGTGCCAGCAGCTCGCCGACTAGCGGAAGGGAGACCCAGTACTTC. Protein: CASSSPTSGRETQYF.

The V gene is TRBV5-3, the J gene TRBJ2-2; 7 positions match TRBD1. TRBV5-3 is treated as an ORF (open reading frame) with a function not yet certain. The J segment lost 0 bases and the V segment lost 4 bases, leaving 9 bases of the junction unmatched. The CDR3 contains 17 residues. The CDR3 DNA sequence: TGTGCCAGAAGCCCAGCCCGGGACAGCGCGAACACCGGGGAGCTGTTTTTT. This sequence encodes CARSPARDSANTGELFF.

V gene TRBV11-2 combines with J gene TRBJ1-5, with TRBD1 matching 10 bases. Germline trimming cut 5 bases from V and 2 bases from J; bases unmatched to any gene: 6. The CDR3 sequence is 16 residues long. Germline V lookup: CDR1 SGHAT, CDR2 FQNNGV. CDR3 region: CASSLTTGGRNQPQHF. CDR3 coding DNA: TGTGCCAGCAGCCTTACGACAGGGGGCCGCAATCAGCCCCAGCATTTT.

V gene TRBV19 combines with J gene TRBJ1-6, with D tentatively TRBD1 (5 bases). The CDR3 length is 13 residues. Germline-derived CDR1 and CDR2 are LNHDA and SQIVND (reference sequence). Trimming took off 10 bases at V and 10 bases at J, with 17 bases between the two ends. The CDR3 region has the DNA TGTGCCACCACGCTGGGGGGTAAATCACCCCTCCACTTT. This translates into CATTLGGKSPLHF. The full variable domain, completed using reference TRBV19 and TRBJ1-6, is DGGITQSPKYLFRKEGQNVTLSCEQNLNHDAMYWYRQDPGQGLRLIYYSQIVNDFQKGDIAEGYSVSREKKESFPLTVTSAQKNPTAFYLCATTLGGKSPLHFGNGTRLTVT.